Described below is a single TCR beta chain sequence and its context. This specimen comes from a study of T cell changes during pregnancy in multiple sclerosis. Clones were read by immunoSEQ multiplex PCR, and TCRdb kept only the in-frame ones, dropping some. The repertoire holds about 39,000 clones, with roughly 84% as singletons. The receptor was isolated from a female donor with multiple sclerosis, enrolled in a pregnancy study. The specimen was CD8+ T cells from peripheral blood mononuclear cells, collected in the first trimester of pregnancy.

The CDR3 nucleotides read TGTGCCAGCAGCTTAGGCGGAAGAGGCACTGAAGCTTTCTTT. Translating it yields CASSLGGRGTEAFF. The V call is TRBV13, the J call TRBJ1-1; D is unclear. V was cut by 0 bases and J by 4 bases, with 9 bases left in between. The CDR3 contains 14 residues. CDR1 and CDR2 (germline): PRHDT, FYEKMQ (reference sequence).